One sample yielded the 22 T cell receptor beta chains listed below, sequenced in a study of identical twins. From the 5' RACE reads, TCRdb called clonotypes with MiXCR, one entry per CDR3 protein. The sample lists approximately 550,000 distinct CDR3 sequences; 20% to 25% were seen once. The same specimen was also included in a second study, on yellow fever vaccine responses in identical twins.

Material: CD4+ T cells sorted from blood. The receptors shown here come from a woman between 18 and 29 years old in good health.

This chain uses TRBV5-5 with TRBJ2-7; 7 bases fit TRBD2. J lost 7 bases, V lost 6 bases, and 16 bases had no gene match. This CDR3 has 15 residues. Germline V gene sequence: CDR1 SGHKS, CDR2 YYEKEE (reference sequence). CDR3 amino acids: CASTPGPRLASEQYV. The DNA for the CDR3 is TGTGCCAGCACCCCGGGCCCCCGACTAGCATCTGAGCAGTACGTC.

The chain uses TRBV6-1 and TRBJ2-2; D not resolved. The CDR3 has 14 residues. The V and J ends lost 6 bases and 2 bases respectively, with 10 bases between them. Germline CDR1 MNHNS, CDR2 SASEGT. CDR3 sequence: CASSPWGNTGELFF. The CDR3 DNA reads TGTGCCAGCAGCCCGTGGGGTAACACCGGGGAGCTGTTTTTT.

The chain employs TRBV3-1 and TRBJ1-1; TRBD1 agrees at 8 bases. Per the germline V gene, CDR1 is LGHDT and CDR2 is YNNKEL (reference sequence). The CDR3 totals 12 residues. V was pared by 8 bases and J by 7 bases, with 6 bases of the junction left unmatched. This CDR3 is CASAQGAGEAFF. The DNA of the CDR3 is TGTGCCAGCGCCCAGGGGGCGGGTGAAGCTTTCTTT.

The chain employs TRBV10-3 and TRBJ2-7; 9 bases are a match to TRBD2. From germline, CDR1 is ENHRY and CDR2 SYGVKD. This CDR3 spans 13 amino acids. V lost 6 bases and J lost 6; bases outside the gene matches: 6. The CDR3 reads CAIRTSGEPEQYF. The CDR3 DNA reads as TGTGCCATCAGGACTAGCGGAGAGCCCGAGCAGTACTTC.

The chain has TRBV6-2 or TRBV6-3 and TRBJ2-3; TRBD2 agrees at 9 bases. The V and J ends lost 11 bases and 8 bases, in that order; junction bases with no gene match: 14. Germline V gives CDR1 MNHEY, CDR2 SVGEGT. CDR3 length: 14 amino acids. The DNA for the CDR3 is TGTGCCTCTGTGTCTAGCGGGGCGACCGGTACGCAGTATTTT. Amino acids: CASVSSGATGTQYF.

In its sample, this clonotype was seen a few times. The CDR3 DNA sequence: TGTGCCAGCAGCAACGAGCGGGAGGGGCCCCTCGTGAATGAGCAGTTCTTC. Translated: CASSNEREGPLVNEQFF. The V gene is TRBV21-1, the J gene TRBJ2-1; the tabulated D call, TRBD2, remains unverified against the DNA. TRBV21-1 is termed a pseudogene. This CDR3 spans 17 amino acids.

CDR3 sequence: CASSPEPSYGYTF. CDR3 nucleotide sequence: TGTGCCAGCTCACCAGAGCCGAGCTATGGCTACACCTTC. The V and J genes are TRBV18 and TRBJ1-2; D is undetermined. This CDR3 spans 13 amino acids. From germline, CDR1 is KGHSH and CDR2 LQKENI. With 2 bases removed from V and 4 bases from J, the gap between germline ends came to 8 bases.

This clonotype has a count of ten or more. This chain connects TRBV9 to TRBJ2-1, with TRBD2 matching over 7 bases. The CDR3 is made up of 15 amino acids. The germline CDR1 and CDR2 sequences are SGDLS and YYNGEE. V shed 2 bases and J 3 bases; nucleotides not matched to a gene: 5. The CDR3 protein is CASSVESSGYNEQFF. The CDR3 nucleotides read TGTGCCAGCAGCGTGGAGTCTAGCGGCTACAATGAGCAGTTCTTC.

The J gene is TRBJ2-6, the V gene TRBV7-3, with D unresolved. CDR3 length equals 17 residues. V dropped 2 bases and J dropped 4 bases, with 15 bases sitting between them. Germline V lookup: CDR1 SGHTA, CDR2 FQGTGA. CDR3 residues: CASSLFWAMSGANVLTF. For the CDR3, the DNA is TGTGCCAGCAGCTTATTTTGGGCTATGTCCGGGGCCAACGTCCTGACTTTC.

This clonotype was observed a few times. The CDR3 spells CSARGERAGELFF. The CDR3 bases are TGCAGTGCTAGGGGGGAAAGGGCCGGGGAGCTGTTTTTT. The rearrangement uses TRBV20-1 and TRBJ2-2; D is perhaps TRBD1 or TRBD2 (5 bases each). The CDR3 totals 13 residues. The V end lost 3 bases, the J end lost 6 bases, and 11 bases lay between the germline ends. Germline V lookup: CDR1 DFQATT, CDR2 SNEGSKA (reference sequence).

The rearrangement joins TRBV12-3 or TRBV12-4 to TRBJ2-2; D uncertain. V lost 6 bases and J 1 base, leaving 9 bases between the germline ends. The CDR3 runs to 14 residues. The CDR3 reads CASSFTLNTGELFF. For the CDR3, the DNA is TGTGCCAGCAGCTTTACTCTGAACACCGGGGAGCTGTTTTTT.

V is TRBV10-3 and J is TRBJ2-7, with 9 bases fitting TRBD2. Trimming at V came to 8 bases and at J to 1 base, leaving 6 bases not matched to a gene. In germline, CDR1 is ENHRY, CDR2 SYGVKD. The CDR3 totals 14 residues. The CDR3 loop is CAIASTSGSYEQYV. In nucleotides, the CDR3 is TGTGCCATCGCCTCTACTAGCGGGTCCTACGAGCAGTACGTC.

This chain uses TRBV4-1 with TRBJ1-5; possible D gene TRBD1, 6 bases. The CDR3 spans 17 residues. Germline V gives CDR1 MGHRA, CDR2 YSYEKL. The V gene lost 1 base and the J gene lost 4 bases, with 17 bases spanning the gap. CDR3 in amino acids: CASSQVAALQGNQPQHF. Here the CDR3 DNA reads TGCGCCAGCAGCCAAGTCGCGGCGTTACAGGGTAATCAGCCCCAGCATTTT.

This chain joins TRBV5-1 and TRBJ2-7; TRBD2 matches 7 bases. With 1 base clipped from V and 3 bases from J, the junction kept 7 bases outside the gene matches. Germline values: CDR1 SGHRS, CDR2 YFSETQ. This CDR3 has 15 amino acids. The CDR3 region has the DNA TGCGCCAGCAGCTTGAGTATAGGCGGGGGCTACGAGCAGTACTTC. Translation: CASSLSIGGGYEQYF.

This clonotype was found many times. The chain joins TRBV5-5 to TRBJ2-2, with 11 bases fitting TRBD1. Germline V gene data show CDR1 as SGHKS and CDR2 as YYEKEE (reference sequence). Trimming at V came to 3 bases and at J to 7 bases, leaving 2 bases not matched to a gene. The CDR3 is 14 residues long. CDR3 sequence reads: CASSWTGGSGELFF. The CDR3 DNA sequence: TGTGCCAGCAGCTGGACAGGGGGCAGCGGGGAGCTGTTTTTT.

The chain couples TRBV20-1 to TRBJ2-3, with D perhaps matching TRBD2 (5 bases). Germline lookup yields CDR1 DFQATT and CDR2 SNEGSKA (reference sequence). Trimming took 0 bases from V and 1 from J, leaving 8 bases between them. The CDR3 contains 14 residues. The CDR3 DNA reads as TGCAGTGCTAGAGACAATAGCGGCACAGATACGCAGTATTTT. Its translation: CSARDNSGTDTQYF.

V gene TRBV5-1 combines with J gene TRBJ2-1; D is ambiguous. This CDR3 has 13 amino acids. V was pared by 1 base and J by 7 bases, with 9 bases between. Germline V lookup: CDR1 SGHRS, CDR2 YFSETQ. The CDR3 region is CASSLYRLNEQFF. Written as DNA, the CDR3 is TGCGCCAGCAGCTTGTACAGATTAAATGAGCAGTTCTTC.

This clonotype was observed a few times. V and J are TRBV7-3 and TRBJ2-2; D remains ambiguous. The CDR3 is made up of 14 amino acids. Germline V gene lookup returns CDR1 SGHTA and CDR2 FQGTGA. The V end was cut by 6 bases, the J end by 6 bases, with 14 bases between. The CDR3 loop reads CASRPQAGPGELFF. The CDR3 nucleotides read TGTGCCAGCAGGCCTCAGGCTGGCCCCGGGGAGCTGTTTTTT.

This clonotype was detected many times. The CDR3 is CASSLQSSLTLASTDTQYF. The DNA of the CDR3 is TGTGCCAGCAGTCTCCAGTCGAGCCTAACCCTCGCTAGCACAGATACGCAGTATTTT. The V and J genes are TRBV12-3 or TRBV12-4 and TRBJ2-3; D gene uncertain. Trimming left V 5 bases short and J 0 bases short, with 24 bases between. This CDR3 has 19 amino acids.

The V call is TRBV20-1, the J call TRBJ2-1; 15 bases fit TRBD2. The CDR3 sequence is 19 residues long. V trimming: 0 bases; J trimming: 4 bases; junction bases outside the gene matches: 10. Germline CDR1 reads DFQATT; CDR2 reads SNEGSKA (reference sequence). CDR3 nucleotide sequence: TGCAGTGCTAGAGATCGTGGGACTAGCGGGAGGCCCGGTTACAATGAGCAGTTCTTC. Translating gives CSARDRGTSGRPGYNEQFF.

This clonotype has a handful of counts. The chain recombines TRBV7-8 with TRBJ1-5; 10 positions agree with TRBD1. J lost 6 bases, V lost 2 bases, and 4 bases had no gene match. CDR3 size: 15 residues. Germline V gives CDR1 SGHVS, CDR2 FQNEAQ. DNA for the CDR3: TGTGCCAGCAGCTTATCTGGGACAGGGGTTCAGCCCCAGCATTTT. Translation: CASSLSGTGVQPQHF.

This clonotype was counted a single time. This chain joins TRBV20-1 and TRBJ2-5; D is perhaps TRBD2 (5 bases). CDR3 length equals 13 residues. V was pared by 0 bases and J by 5 bases, with 10 bases between. The germline gives CDR1 DFQATT, CDR2 SNEGSKA (reference sequence). CDR3 in amino acids: CSAREVWEETQYF. DNA for the CDR3: TGCAGTGCTAGAGAGGTATGGGAGGAGACCCAGTACTTC.